Listed below are T cell receptor beta chains from one sample, sequenced in a study of cytomegalovirus exposure and HLA in healthy donors. The table came from immunoSEQ multiplex PCR; TCRdb's copy has only in-frame clones and leaves some out. In the table there are more than 85,000 clones, under 80% of which are singletons. The sequenced sample was PBMCs. The source is a woman aged 45-65 years in good health and CMV-seropositive. Both conserved end residues are part of each CDR3. Each record gives: clone size, J gene, D gene, V gene, CDR3 protein, CDR3 DNA. A D gene is named only where the DNA matches it firmly. A clone size is listed for some rows: how often the clone was seen (once, few, many), or a class if it is expanded.

.,TRBJ2-1,.,TRBV9,CASSPPGTYNEQFF,TGTGCCAGCAGCCCACCAGGGACTTACAATGAGCAGTTCTTC
.,TRBJ2-5,.,TRBV19,CASRGRETQYF,TGTGCCAGTAGGGGCCGGGAGACCCAGTACTTC
.,TRBJ2-7,TRBD2,TRBV5-6,CASSLERGGSYEQYF,TGTGCCAGCAGCTTAGAAAGGGGAGGGTCCTACGAGCAGTACTTC
few,TRBJ1-4,.,TRBV18,CASSSSGGRGEKLFF,TGTGCCAGCTCTTCTTCGGGGGGGCGCGGTGAAAAACTGTTTTTT
.,TRBJ1-1,.,TRBV5-5,CASSLGTAPIEAFF,TGTGCCAGCAGCTTGGGGACAGCTCCTATTGAAGCTTTCTTT
.,TRBJ2-7,.,TRBV27,CASSLVAAGTYEQYF,TGTGCCAGCAGTTTAGTAGCGGCAGGAACCTACGAGCAGTACTTC
.,TRBJ1-2,TRBD1,TRBV7-2,CASSLVDRVGYGYTF,TGTGCCAGCAGCTTGGTGGACAGGGTAGGGTATGGCTACACCTTC
.,TRBJ1-5,.,TRBV10-3,CAISQGINQPQHF,TGTGCCATCAGCCAGGGAATCAATCAGCCCCAGCATTTT
.,TRBJ1-1,.,TRBV6-5,CASRPDRPNTEAFF,TGTGCCAGCAGACCTGACAGGCCGAACACTGAAGCTTTCTTT
many,TRBJ2-7,.,TRBV7-9,CASSLDTAYEQYF,TGTGCCAGCAGCTTAGACACAGCCTACGAGCAGTACTTC
.,TRBJ1-2,.,TRBV2,CASSEGEGGYGYTF,TGTGCCAGCAGTGAAGGAGAAGGGGGATATGGCTACACCTTC
.,TRBJ2-1,.,TRBV6-1,CASSEARGGTNEQFF,TGTGCCAGCAGTGAAGCACGGGGCGGGACCAATGAGCAGTTCTTC
.,TRBJ2-7,TRBD1,TRBV9,CASSVAGTGGEASYEQYF,TGTGCCAGCAGCGTAGCCGGGACAGGGGGAGAAGCCTCCTACGAGCAGTACTTC
.,TRBJ2-3,TRBD2,TRBV5-1,CASSLGWTSGTSTDTQYF,TGCGCCAGCAGCTTGGGGTGGACTAGCGGGACGAGCACAGATACGCAGTATTTT
.,TRBJ2-2,TRBD2,TRBV29-1,CSSGGGGGAGELFF,TGCAGCTCCGGGGGGGGTGGGGGAGCCGGGGAGCTGTTTTTT
.,TRBJ1-2,.,TRBV5-6,CASSLGTVIYGYTF,TGTGCCAGCAGCTTGGGGACAGTTATCTATGGCTACACCTTC
once,TRBJ2-5,.,TRBV6-6,CASSAGQETQYF,TGTGCCAGCTCCGCGGGACAAGAGACCCAGTACTTC
.,TRBJ2-7,TRBD2,TRBV9,CASTPGLAPYEQYF,TGTGCCAGCACTCCGGGACTAGCGCCCTACGAGCAGTACTTC
.,TRBJ2-1,TRBD1,TRBV7-9,CASSTNTGGTYNEQFF,TGTGCCAGCAGCACAAATACAGGGGGAACCTACAATGAGCAGTTCTTC
.,TRBJ1-5,TRBD1,TRBV6-5,CASRVGTGHQPQHF,TGTGCCAGCAGGGTTGGGACAGGACATCAGCCCCAGCATTTT
.,TRBJ2-7,.,TRBV2,CASRGMDSQSTYEQYF,TGTGCCAGCAGGGGAATGGACAGCCAAAGTACATACGAGCAGTACTTC
.,TRBJ1-3,.,TRBV10-3,CASMGGETSGNTIYF,TGTGCCTCGATGGGGGGGGAGACCTCTGGAAACACCATATATTTT
.,TRBJ1-2,.,TRBV10-3,CAIRRADSNYGYTF,TGTGCCATCAGGAGGGCAGATTCTAACTATGGCTACACCTTC
.,TRBJ2-7,.,TRBV29-1,CSGRLGSYEQYF,TGCAGCGGTCGGCTAGGTTCCTACGAGCAGTACTTC
.,TRBJ1-1,.,TRBV5-1,CASQTGGGTEAFF,TGCGCCAGCCAAACGGGGGGAGGCACTGAAGCTTTCTTT
.,TRBJ2-1,TRBD2,TRBV9,CASSAELAGDNGQFF,TGTGCCAGCAGCGCAGAACTAGCGGGAGACAATGGGCAGTTCTTC
once,TRBJ2-7,TRBD1,TRBV7-2,CASSEQPGQGVYEQYF,TGTGCCAGCAGCGAACAACCGGGACAGGGGGTCTACGAGCAGTACTTC
.,TRBJ1-5,.,TRBV6-6,CASSRHIGQPQHF,TGTGCCAGCAGCCGACATATCGGTCAGCCCCAGCATTTT
few,TRBJ1-1,TRBD1,TRBV30,CAWSVLLDRGASNTEAFF,TGTGCCTGGAGTGTACTTCTGGACAGGGGCGCTTCGAACACTGAAGCTTTCTTT
once,TRBJ1-5,TRBD1,TRBV9,CASSPNGQGGNQPQHF,TGTGCCAGCAGCCCTAATGGACAGGGAGGCAATCAGCCCCAGCATTTT
.,TRBJ1-1,TRBD1,TRBV5-1,CASSLQGATMNTEAFF,TGCGCCAGCAGCTTACAGGGGGCGACTATGAACACTGAAGCTTTCTTT
.,TRBJ2-1,TRBD2,TRBV9,CASSVGSGVYNEQFF,TGTGCCAGCAGCGTAGGTAGCGGGGTGTACAATGAGCAGTTCTTC
.,TRBJ2-1,TRBD1,TRBV9,CASSEDRGNEQFF,TGTGCCAGCAGCGAGGACAGGGGGAATGAGCAGTTCTTC
.,TRBJ1-2,TRBD1,TRBV19,CASRSGTGKSEGYTF,TGTGCCAGTAGATCCGGGACAGGGAAATCAGAGGGCTACACCTTC
.,TRBJ2-7,TRBD2,TRBV9,CASSVTGTSGGAYEQYF,TGTGCCAGCAGCGTGACTGGGACTAGCGGGGGGGCTTACGAGCAGTACTTC
few,TRBJ2-3,TRBD2,TRBV19,CASSMLAGGWAQYF,TGTGCCAGTAGTATGCTAGCGGGGGGATGGGCGCAGTATTTT
.,TRBJ2-7,TRBD2,TRBV27,CASSRGTSGNYEQYF,TGTGCCAGCAGCCGCGGGACTAGCGGGAACTACGAGCAGTACTTC
.,TRBJ1-2,.,TRBV4-2,CASSQDNEGSYPYGYTF,TGTGCCAGCAGCCAAGATAACGAGGGATCCTACCCCTATGGCTACACCTTC
.,TRBJ2-1,TRBD2,TRBV5-4,CASSSPSTSGNSYNEQFF,TGTGCCAGCAGCTCTCCCTCGACTAGCGGGAACTCCTACAATGAGCAGTTCTTC
once,TRBJ1-2,.,TRBV2,CASSLGRAQGYGYTF,TGTGCCAGCAGCCTGGGACGGGCTCAGGGGTATGGCTACACCTTC
.,TRBJ2-5,.,TRBV19,CASSIPAGETQYF,TGTGCCAGTAGCATCCCAGCAGGAGAGACCCAGTACTTC